The entry that follows covers one T cell receptor beta chain sequence. Its antigen is undetermined. A CD45RA+ naive subset and a CD45RA-negative memory subset were split from CD4+ cells. This record belongs to a study of shared clonotypes between healthy human individuals. Study-wide points: Tissues were not sampled, only blood, and their repertoires likely differ.

The authors split each subset's genomic DNA evenly across several immunoSEQ plates. Some 32,000 T cell genomes, or approximately 0.2 ug DNA, went into the sorted-subset replicate PCRs. TCRdb's table, derived via immunoSEQ multiplex PCR, lists solely in-frame clones and lacks some. The sample yields roughly 2,300,000 clones, approximately 90% seen once. The CDR3 has 13 amino acids. CDR1 is MDHEN, CDR2 SYDVKM, per germline. V was clipped by 5 bases and J by 6 bases, with 14 bases between them. The TCR sequence derives from a young man in good health. Some clones in this sample may be carry-over from other donors' samples. The sample taken for sequencing was naive CD4+ T cells from PBMCs. Noted subset: CD45RA+ positively selected. The chain links TRBV28 to TRBJ2-7; possible D gene TRBD1, 6 bases. CDR3 in DNA: TGTGCCAGCAGTATCCCAGGGGAACGCGAGCAGTACTTC. Translation: CASSIPGEREQYF.